The T cell receptor (beta chain) under discussion was sequenced for a study of beta chain features in type 1 diabetes. Findings of the study overall: Shorter TCRB CDR3s, moderately but significantly so, marked every one of the four CD4+ subsets in Type 1 diabetes patients.

This clone was observed a handful of times. No antigen is known for it. Other DNA sequences in the same sample also yield this CDR3. The study reverse transcribed the entire isolated RNA, so it sequenced expressed TCRB transcripts. Data came from immunoSEQ multiplex PCR; TCRdb stores just in-frame clones and leaves some out. This sample has 500,000 to 650,000 clones; 9.5% to 15% occur once, and the top ten carry approximately 0.11%. Between the trimmed V and J ends, which lost 0 bases and 2 bases, there was a span of 5 bases. The germline V gene encodes CDR1 SGHAT and CDR2 FQNNGV. The CDR3 has 14 residues. One heparinised draw of blood, averaging roughly 110 mL, came from each donor.

Sequences were obtained from naive CD4+ T cells from blood. The receptor was derived from a man under 40 with type 1 diabetes. This sequence joins TRBV11-2 and TRBJ1-5, with D unclear. CDR3 residues: CASSLDRGNQPQHF. Here the CDR3 DNA reads TGTGCCAGCAGCTTAGATCGCGGCAATCAGCCCCAGCATTTT. The variable domain in full, with the rest retrieved from reference TRBV11-2 and TRBJ1-5, is EAGVAQSPRYKIIEKRQSVAFWCNPISGHATLYWYQQILGQGPKLLIQFQNNGVVDDSQLPKDRFSAERLKGVDSTLKIQPAKLEDSAVYLCASSLDRGNQPQHFGDGTRLSIL.